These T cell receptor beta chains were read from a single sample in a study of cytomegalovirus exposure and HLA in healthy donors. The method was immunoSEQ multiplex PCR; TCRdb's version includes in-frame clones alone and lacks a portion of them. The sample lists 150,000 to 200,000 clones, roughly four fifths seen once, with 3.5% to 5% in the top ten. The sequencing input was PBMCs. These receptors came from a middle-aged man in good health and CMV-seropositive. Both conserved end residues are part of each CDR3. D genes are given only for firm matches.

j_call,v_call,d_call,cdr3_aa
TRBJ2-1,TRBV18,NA,CASSPELVQFF
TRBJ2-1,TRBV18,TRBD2,CASSPPTGGLAEGQFF
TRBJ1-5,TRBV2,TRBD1,CASSGDRWQPQHF
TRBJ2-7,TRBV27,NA,CASSFSPRATYEQYF
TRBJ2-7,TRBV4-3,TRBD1,CASSPGQGFMQYF
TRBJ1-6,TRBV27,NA,CASAGPYSYNSPLHF
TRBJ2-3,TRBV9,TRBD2,CASSPPSSGGTDTQYF
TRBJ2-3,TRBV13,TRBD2,CASSSRLASIADTQYF
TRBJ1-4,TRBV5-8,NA,CASSRFPTREKLFF
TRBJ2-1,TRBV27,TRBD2,CASSLWSGRASFYNEQFF
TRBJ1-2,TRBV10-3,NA,CAINQVPNYGYTF
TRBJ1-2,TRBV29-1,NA,CSVAGADHGNYGYTF
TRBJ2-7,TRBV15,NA,CATSRGDSSLYEQYF
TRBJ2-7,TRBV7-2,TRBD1,CASSIYRGLGSYEQYF
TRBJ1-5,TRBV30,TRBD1,CAWTKTGGGNQPQHF
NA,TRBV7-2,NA,CASSYSVYEQYF
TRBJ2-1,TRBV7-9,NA,CASSLGYSPGVEQFF
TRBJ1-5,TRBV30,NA,CAWNRGGMDQPQHF
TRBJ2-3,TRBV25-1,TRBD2,CASSDSGSRTDTQYF
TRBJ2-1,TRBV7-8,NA,CASSLVGRVDEQFF
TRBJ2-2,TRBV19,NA,CASSPEAGELFF
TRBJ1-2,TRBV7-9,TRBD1,CASSLDGDRTNYGYTF
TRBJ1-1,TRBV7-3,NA,CASSQTGNTEAFF
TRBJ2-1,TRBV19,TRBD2,CASSKLAGGVNEQFF
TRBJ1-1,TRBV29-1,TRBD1,CSVGDRVNTEAFF
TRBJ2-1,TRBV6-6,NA,CASSYRVGGSYNEQFF
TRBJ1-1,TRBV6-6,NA,CASSRLWGGDTEAFF